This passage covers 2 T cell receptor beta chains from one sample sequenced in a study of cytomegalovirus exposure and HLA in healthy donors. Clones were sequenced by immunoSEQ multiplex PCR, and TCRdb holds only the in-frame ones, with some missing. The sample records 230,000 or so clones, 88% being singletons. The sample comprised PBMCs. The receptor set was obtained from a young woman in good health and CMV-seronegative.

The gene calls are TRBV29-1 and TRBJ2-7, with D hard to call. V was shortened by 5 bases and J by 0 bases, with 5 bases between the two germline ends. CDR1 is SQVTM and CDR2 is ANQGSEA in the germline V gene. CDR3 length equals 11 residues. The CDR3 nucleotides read TGCAGCGTTATCAGCTCCTACGAGCAGTACTTC. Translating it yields CSVISSYEQYF.

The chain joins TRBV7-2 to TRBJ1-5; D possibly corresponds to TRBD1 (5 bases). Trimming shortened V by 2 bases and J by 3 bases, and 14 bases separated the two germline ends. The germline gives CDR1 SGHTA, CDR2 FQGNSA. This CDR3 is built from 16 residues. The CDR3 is CASSLTGEGANQPQHF. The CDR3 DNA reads TGTGCCAGCAGCTTAACGGGGGAAGGGGCCAATCAGCCCCAGCATTTT.